This T cell receptor beta chain emerged from a study of T-cell memory formation after mild COVID-19. In the study overall: In these data, TCR clusters were largely donor specific.

With 5 bases removed from V and 1 base from J, the gap between germline ends came to 16 bases. Germline loops: CDR1 SEHNR, CDR2 FQNEAQ (reference sequence). This CDR3 has 16 amino acids. Researchers used 5'RACE with constant-segment primers to make TCR alpha and TCR beta cDNA libraries that carry sample barcodes and UMIs. MiXCR, applied by TCRdb to the 5' RACE reads, yields one record per CDR3 protein. This sample has some 190,000 distinct CDR3 sequences, with roughly 17% found just once. This TCR came from an adult woman who had mild COVID-19 (a few samples of this study predate the infection). Cell type and time point are not known. The J gene is TRBJ2-3, the V gene TRBV7-9; perhaps TRBD1 as D (5 bases). The sequenced sample consisted of PBMCs or a T cell subset sorted from them (not recorded which). CDR3 nucleotide sequence: TGTGCCAGCAGCGCGTGGACAACCTGGGGCACAGATACGCAGTATTTT. Translating it yields CASSAWTTWGTDTQYF.